This T cell receptor (delta chain) is drawn from a study of Vδ1+ human thymocytes. Notes on the study in general: Many TRG clonotypes were shared between donors; TRD repertoires were essentially private. In the thymus, TRG and TRD repertoires looked highly polyclonal with Gaussian CDR3 lengths. Thymic delta-chain repertoires held roughly 20% Vdelta2 sequences and few Vdelta3, despite high sort purity.

This clone was seen only a few times. The antigen is undetermined. CDR1 TSWWSYY and CDR2 QGS come from the germline V gene. Trimming took off 0 bases at V and 7 bases at J, with 18 bases between the two ends. This CDR3 region has 16 residues. Thymocytes were sorted as CD3+ TCRVdelta1+ TCRVdelta2- after alphabeta T cell depletion. Vdelta1+ thymocyte sorts reached between about 97% and 99.6% purity. Sequences come from RNA converted to cDNA by reverse transcription. The CDR3 regions were amplified by multiplex PCR from V-gene primers to a constant-region primer. TCRdb reprocessed the multiplex PCR reads using CATT. The sample yields approximately 24,000 delta-chain clones, 6% to 8% seen once.

The TCR comes from a girl under three years old who had congenital heart surgery. The rearrangement links TRDV1 to TRDJ1; D not resolved. What was sequenced was Vdelta1+ gamma-delta thymocytes from the thymus. The sample's subset: FACS-sorted CD3+ TCRalphabeta- TCRVdelta1+ TCRVdelta2- thymocytes. The CDR3 DNA reads as TGTGCTCTTGGGGAACTTATAATCACACCAAGGGGTAAACTCATCTTT. It codes for CALGELIITPRGKLIF.